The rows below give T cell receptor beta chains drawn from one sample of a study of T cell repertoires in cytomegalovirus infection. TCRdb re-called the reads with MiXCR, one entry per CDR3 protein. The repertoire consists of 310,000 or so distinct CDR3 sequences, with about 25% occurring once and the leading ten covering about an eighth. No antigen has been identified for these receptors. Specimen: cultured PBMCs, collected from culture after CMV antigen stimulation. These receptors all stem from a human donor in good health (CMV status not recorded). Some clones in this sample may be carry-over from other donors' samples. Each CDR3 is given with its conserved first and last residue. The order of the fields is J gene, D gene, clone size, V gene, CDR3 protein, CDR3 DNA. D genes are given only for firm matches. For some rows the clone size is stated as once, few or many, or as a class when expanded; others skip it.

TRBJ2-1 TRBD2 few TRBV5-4 CASRSGTSGRGNEQFF TGTGCCAGCAGATCTGGGACTAGCGGGAGAGGCAATGAGCAGTTCTTC
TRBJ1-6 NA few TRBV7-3 CASSLDYNSPLHF TGTGCCAGCAGCTTAGACTATAATTCACCCCTCCACTTT
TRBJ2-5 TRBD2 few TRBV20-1 CSARVTSGYETQYF TGCAGTGCTAGAGTGACTAGCGGGTATGAGACCCAGTACTTC
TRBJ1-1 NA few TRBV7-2 CASKSDGGRPTEAFF TGTGCCAGCAAGTCCGACGGGGGGCGCCCAACTGAAGCTTTCTTT
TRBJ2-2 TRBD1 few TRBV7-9 CASSLAGRGTVNTGELFF TGTGCCAGCAGCTTAGCAGGAAGAGGGACAGTCAACACCGGGGAGCTGTTTTTT
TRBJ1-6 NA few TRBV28 CASSFQGGYNSPLHF TGTGCCAGCAGTTTTCAGGGCGGATATAATTCACCCCTCCACTTT
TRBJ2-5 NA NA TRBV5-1 CASTEQETQYF TGCGCCAGCACAGAGCAAGAGACCCAGTACTTC
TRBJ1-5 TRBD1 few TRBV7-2 CASSYDRDNQPQHF TGTGCCAGCAGCTATGACAGGGACAATCAGCCCCAGCATTTT
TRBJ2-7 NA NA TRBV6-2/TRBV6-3 CASSRGRQASYEQYF TGTGCCAGCAGTAGGGGCCGACAGGCCTCCTACGAGCAGTACTTC
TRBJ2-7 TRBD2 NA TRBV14 CASGGGGQQYF TGTGCCAGTGGCGGGGGGGGACAGCAGTACTTC
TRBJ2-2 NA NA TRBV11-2 CASSLIPMRTNTGELFF TGTGCCAGCAGCTTAATCCCAATGAGAACGAACACCGGGGAGCTGTTTTTT
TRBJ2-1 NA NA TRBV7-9 CASSYKSYLIEQFF TGTGCCAGCAGCTATAAGTCGTACTTAATTGAGCAGTTCTTC
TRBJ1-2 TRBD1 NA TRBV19 CASLLSQGQGAGGYTF TGTGCCAGTCTCCTATCGCAGGGACAGGGGGCAGGAGGCTACACCTTC
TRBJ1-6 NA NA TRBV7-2 CASSPRGGGFGNSPLHF TGTGCCAGCAGCCCTAGGGGGGGGGGTTTTGGTAATTCACCCCTCCACTTT